This entry concerns a single T cell receptor (beta chain). The antigen is not known. Clones were read by immunoSEQ multiplex PCR, and TCRdb kept only the in-frame ones, dropping some. The data contain about 700,000 clones, 92% of them singletons. CD8 cells classed as naive were CD45RO-negative and positively selected for CCR7, excluding terminally differentiated effector memory CD45RA+ cells. There are 16 residues in the CDR3. Germline CDR1 is SGHKS and CDR2 is YYEKEE (reference sequence). Trimming removed 4 bases from V and 4 bases from J; junction bases left unmatched: 12. This specimen comes from a study of shared clonotypes between healthy human individuals. General study points: Rarefaction revealed incomplete sorted-subset sequencing despite large depth.

J is TRBJ2-7 and V is TRBV5-5; 9 bases align to TRBD1. The TCR originated in a man aged 25-45 years in good health. Material for sequencing was naive CD8+ T cells sorted from blood. CDR3 residues: CASSSTPGTGRYEQYF. The CDR3 region has the DNA TGTGCCAGCAGCAGCACCCCCGGGACAGGGAGGTACGAGCAGTACTTC.